These 20 T cell receptor beta chains were all obtained from the same sample, sequenced in a study of cytomegalovirus exposure and HLA in healthy donors. With 60 Vbeta and 13 Jbeta primers, the PCR was carried out. The method was immunoSEQ multiplex PCR; TCRdb's version includes in-frame clones alone and lacks a portion of them. Among about 150,000 clones listed, roughly 80% were seen once. Input material: PBMCs. The source is a woman aged 40 to 49 in good health and CMV-seronegative.

The table lists this clone with a count of one. This sequence joins TRBV5-4 and TRBJ1-3; TRBD1 matches at 7 bases. V was clipped by 3 bases and J by 0 bases; unmatched bases: 6. This CDR3 contains 16 residues. The germline CDR1 and CDR2 sequences are SGHNT and YYREEE (reference sequence). The DNA of the CDR3 is TGTGCCAGCAGCTCAGGGGGACCTTACTCTGGAAACACCATATATTTT. Its translation is CASSSGGPYSGNTIYF.

The chain uses TRBV27 and TRBJ1-5; D is perhaps TRBD1 (5 bases). Trimming stripped 0 bases from V and 2 bases from J, with 11 bases between. The CDR3 is 16 amino acids. Germline CDR1 and CDR2: MNHEY and SMNVEV (reference sequence). CDR3 residues: CASSLSVGDGNQPQHF. The CDR3 DNA follows: TGTGCCAGCAGTTTATCTGTAGGGGATGGCAATCAGCCCCAGCATTTT.

The J gene is TRBJ1-2, the V gene TRBV27, with 8 bases aligning to TRBD1. The V gene's germline CDR1 is MNHEY and CDR2 SMNVEV (reference sequence). V was pared by 5 bases and J by 4 bases, with 9 bases of the junction left unmatched. The CDR3 consists of 15 residues. CDR3 in amino acids: CASSASRDRLYGYTF. The CDR3 DNA sequence: TGTGCCAGCAGTGCCTCCCGGGACAGGCTCTATGGCTACACCTTC.

The chain uses TRBV2 and TRBJ1-3, with TRBD1 matching over 8 bases. V lost 5 bases and J lost 4; bases outside the gene matches: 10. Germline CDR1 reads SNHLY; CDR2 reads FYNNEI. The CDR3 loop spans 16 amino acids. CDR3 loop: CASSTDRTGPGNTIYF. CDR3 nucleotide sequence: TGTGCCAGCAGTACAGACAGGACAGGGCCGGGAAACACCATATATTTT.

This clone occurred once. The gene calls are TRBV10-3 and TRBJ2-7; 9 bases line up with TRBD1. The germline gives CDR1 ENHRY, CDR2 SYGVKD. J was trimmed by 3 bases and V by 9 bases; bases with no gene match: 21. The CDR3 sequence is 18 residues long. The CDR3 nucleotides are TGTGCCATTTCGGGTTCGTTTGGGGGGGGACAGGGAAACTACGAGCAGTACTTC. Protein sequence: CAISGSFGGGQGNYEQYF.

The chain links TRBV6-6 to TRBJ2-7; TRBD1 matches 7 bases. Per the germline V gene, CDR1 is MNHNY and CDR2 is SVGAGI (reference sequence). The CDR3 spans 12 residues. After removal of 6 bases from V and 5 bases from J, the junction contained 4 bases not matched to a gene. The CDR3 nucleotides read TGTGCCAGCAGCGCTCAGGGGGACGAGCAGTACTTC. This translates into CASSAQGDEQYF.

This clone was seen once. The V call is TRBV7-2, the J call TRBJ2-1; 10 bases are shared with TRBD1. The CDR3 is made up of 17 amino acids. V lost 0 bases to trimming and J lost 5 bases; unmatched junction nucleotides: 7. The germline gives CDR1 SGHTA, CDR2 FQGNSA. The CDR3 loop is CASSLASGQGSHNEQFF. The DNA for the CDR3 is TGTGCCAGCAGCTTAGCCTCGGGACAGGGGTCCCACAATGAGCAGTTCTTC.

CDR3 loop: CASSEELSSYNEQFF. The CDR3 nucleotides read TGTGCCAGCAGTGAAGAACTGAGCTCCTACAATGAGCAGTTCTTC. The genes are TRBV2 and TRBJ2-1; no clear D gene. CDR1 is SNHLY and CDR2 is FYNNEI in the germline V gene. The CDR3 spans 15 residues. V was pared by 1 base and J by 0 bases, with 7 bases between.

V is TRBV2 and J is TRBJ2-7, with D hard to call. Trimming took off 2 bases at V and 3 bases at J, with 8 bases between the two ends. The CDR3 length is 13 residues. The V gene's germline CDR1 is SNHLY and CDR2 FYNNEI. The CDR3 here is CASSERRVYEQYF. Written as DNA, the CDR3 is TGTGCCAGCAGTGAAAGGAGAGTCTACGAGCAGTACTTC.

The rearrangement joins TRBV4-1 to TRBJ2-7; tentative D call: TRBD1 (6 bases). Per germline, CDR1 MGHRA and CDR2 YSYEKL. This CDR3 region has 16 residues. V dropped 4 bases and J dropped 2 bases, with 18 bases sitting between them. The CDR3: CASSRLTGSPTYEQYF. As DNA, the CDR3 is TGCGCCAGCAGCCGATTAACAGGGTCCCCGACCTACGAGCAGTACTTC.

The chain couples TRBV19 to TRBJ1-1; possibly TRBD1 for D (6 bases). This CDR3 comprises 16 residues. Trimming removed 7 bases at V and 7 bases at J, with 25 bases between. Germline V lookup: CDR1 LNHDA, CDR2 SQIVND (reference sequence). The CDR3 loop is CASIGVGPQGSVEAFF. CDR3 DNA: TGTGCCAGTATTGGGGTTGGACCACAGGGATCAGTTGAAGCTTTCTTT.

The V call is TRBV15, the J call TRBJ2-7, with no clear D. Germline V gives CDR1 LNHNV, CDR2 YYDKDF (reference sequence). The CDR3 has 15 amino acids. Between the trimmed V and J ends, which lost 0 bases and 3 bases, there was a span of 12 bases. The CDR3 is CATSREIGQSYEQYF. DNA of the CDR3: TGTGCCACCAGCAGAGAGATTGGGCAGAGCTACGAGCAGTACTTC.

The chain combines TRBV20-1 with TRBJ1-3; no clear D. The germline V gene has CDR1 DFQATT and CDR2 SNEGSKA (reference sequence). The CDR3 is made up of 11 amino acids. V was clipped by 5 bases and J by 5 bases, with 7 bases between them. Written as DNA, the CDR3 is TGCAGTGCTGGACTGAGAAACACCATATATTTT. Protein: CSAGLRNTIYF.

This clone has more than one count but fewer than ten. The V and J genes are TRBV9 and TRBJ1-1, with no clear D. V lost 0 bases, J lost 2 bases, and 11 bases lay in between. Germline V gene data show CDR1 as SGDLS and CDR2 as YYNGEE. CDR3 length: 15 amino acids. CDR3: CASSVVGGSNTEAFF. DNA of the CDR3: TGTGCCAGCAGCGTAGTTGGCGGTTCCAACACTGAAGCTTTCTTT.

V and J are TRBV12-1 and TRBJ1-6; TRBD1 is taken as the D call from the table, unchecked against the DNA. TRBV12-1 is labeled a pseudogene. The CDR3 consists of 18 residues. CDR3 in amino acids: CASSFILQGTSYNSPLHF. The CDR3 nucleotides read TGTGCCAGCAGCTTTATTTTACAGGGCACGTCCTATAATTCACCCCTCCACTTT.

This clone was recorded once. The chain recombines TRBV6-5 with TRBJ1-5; D gene unclear. The CDR3 length is 13 residues. Between the trimmed V and J ends, which lost 6 bases and 5 bases, there was a span of 11 bases. Germline CDR1 MNHEY, CDR2 SVGAGI. CDR3 sequence: CASSIHFDQPQHF. The CDR3 DNA sequence: TGTGCCAGCAGCATCCACTTCGATCAGCCCCAGCATTTT.

The chain carries TRBV29-1 and TRBJ1-2, with TRBD1 as a possible D gene (6 bases). The CDR3 contains 15 residues. V was shortened by 0 bases and J by 0 bases, with 11 bases between the two germline ends. Germline V gene data show CDR1 as SQVTM and CDR2 as ANQGSEA. The CDR3 coding sequence is TGCAGCGTTGAAGATCTGGGACACTCTAACTATGGCTACACCTTC. Its protein is CSVEDLGHSNYGYTF. Full variable domain (outside the CDR3, taken from reference TRBV29-1 and TRBJ1-2): SAVISQKPSRDICQRGTSLTIQCQVDSQVTMMFWYRQQPGQSLTLIATANQGSEATYESGFVIDKFPISRPNLTFSTLTVSNMSPEDSSIYLCSVEDLGHSNYGYTFGSGTRLTVV.

CDR3 residues: CASSLPTGSYEQYF. The CDR3, as DNA: TGTGCCAGCAGTCTTCCGACAGGGAGCTACGAGCAGTACTTC. This chain joins TRBV6-6 and TRBJ2-7; TRBD1 aligns across 7 bases. CDR3 length: 14 residues. V lost 5 bases, J lost 3 bases, and 7 bases stayed unmatched. Germline V gene sequence: CDR1 MNHNY, CDR2 SVGAGI (reference sequence).

The chain carries TRBV10-3 and TRBJ2-7; 11 bases map to TRBD1. The germline V gene has CDR1 ENHRY and CDR2 SYGVKD. After removal of 10 bases from V and 4 bases from J, the junction contained 9 bases not matched to a gene. CDR3 length: 14 amino acids. CDR3 sequence: CATQDRDRGYEQYF. DNA for the CDR3: TGTGCCACGCAAGATAGGGACAGGGGGTACGAGCAGTACTTC.

The chain combines TRBV7-2 with TRBJ2-5, with 11 bases aligning to TRBD1. V was pared by 1 base and J by 4 bases, with 2 bases of the junction left unmatched. The germline CDR1 and CDR2 sequences are SGHTA and FQGNSA. CDR3 size: 15 residues. The CDR3 loop is CASSLVGQGVETQYF. The CDR3 region has the DNA TGTGCCAGCAGCTTAGTGGGACAGGGGGTAGAGACCCAGTACTTC.